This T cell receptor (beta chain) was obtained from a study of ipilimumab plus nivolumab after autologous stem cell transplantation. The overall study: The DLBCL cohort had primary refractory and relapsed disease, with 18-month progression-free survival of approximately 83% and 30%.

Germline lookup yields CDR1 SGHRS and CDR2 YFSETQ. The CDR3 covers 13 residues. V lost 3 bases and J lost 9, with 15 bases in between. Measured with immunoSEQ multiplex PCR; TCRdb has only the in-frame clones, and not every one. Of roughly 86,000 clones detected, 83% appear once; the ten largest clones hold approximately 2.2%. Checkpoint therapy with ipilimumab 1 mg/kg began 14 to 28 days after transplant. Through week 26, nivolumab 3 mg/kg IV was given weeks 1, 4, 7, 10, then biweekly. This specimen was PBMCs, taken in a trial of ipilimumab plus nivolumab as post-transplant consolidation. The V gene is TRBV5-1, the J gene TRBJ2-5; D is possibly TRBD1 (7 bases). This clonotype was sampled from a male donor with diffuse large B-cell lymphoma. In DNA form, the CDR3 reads TGCGCCAGCAGCTCGGGACTTCAGGGGGCCCAGTACTTC. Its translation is CASSSGLQGAQYF.